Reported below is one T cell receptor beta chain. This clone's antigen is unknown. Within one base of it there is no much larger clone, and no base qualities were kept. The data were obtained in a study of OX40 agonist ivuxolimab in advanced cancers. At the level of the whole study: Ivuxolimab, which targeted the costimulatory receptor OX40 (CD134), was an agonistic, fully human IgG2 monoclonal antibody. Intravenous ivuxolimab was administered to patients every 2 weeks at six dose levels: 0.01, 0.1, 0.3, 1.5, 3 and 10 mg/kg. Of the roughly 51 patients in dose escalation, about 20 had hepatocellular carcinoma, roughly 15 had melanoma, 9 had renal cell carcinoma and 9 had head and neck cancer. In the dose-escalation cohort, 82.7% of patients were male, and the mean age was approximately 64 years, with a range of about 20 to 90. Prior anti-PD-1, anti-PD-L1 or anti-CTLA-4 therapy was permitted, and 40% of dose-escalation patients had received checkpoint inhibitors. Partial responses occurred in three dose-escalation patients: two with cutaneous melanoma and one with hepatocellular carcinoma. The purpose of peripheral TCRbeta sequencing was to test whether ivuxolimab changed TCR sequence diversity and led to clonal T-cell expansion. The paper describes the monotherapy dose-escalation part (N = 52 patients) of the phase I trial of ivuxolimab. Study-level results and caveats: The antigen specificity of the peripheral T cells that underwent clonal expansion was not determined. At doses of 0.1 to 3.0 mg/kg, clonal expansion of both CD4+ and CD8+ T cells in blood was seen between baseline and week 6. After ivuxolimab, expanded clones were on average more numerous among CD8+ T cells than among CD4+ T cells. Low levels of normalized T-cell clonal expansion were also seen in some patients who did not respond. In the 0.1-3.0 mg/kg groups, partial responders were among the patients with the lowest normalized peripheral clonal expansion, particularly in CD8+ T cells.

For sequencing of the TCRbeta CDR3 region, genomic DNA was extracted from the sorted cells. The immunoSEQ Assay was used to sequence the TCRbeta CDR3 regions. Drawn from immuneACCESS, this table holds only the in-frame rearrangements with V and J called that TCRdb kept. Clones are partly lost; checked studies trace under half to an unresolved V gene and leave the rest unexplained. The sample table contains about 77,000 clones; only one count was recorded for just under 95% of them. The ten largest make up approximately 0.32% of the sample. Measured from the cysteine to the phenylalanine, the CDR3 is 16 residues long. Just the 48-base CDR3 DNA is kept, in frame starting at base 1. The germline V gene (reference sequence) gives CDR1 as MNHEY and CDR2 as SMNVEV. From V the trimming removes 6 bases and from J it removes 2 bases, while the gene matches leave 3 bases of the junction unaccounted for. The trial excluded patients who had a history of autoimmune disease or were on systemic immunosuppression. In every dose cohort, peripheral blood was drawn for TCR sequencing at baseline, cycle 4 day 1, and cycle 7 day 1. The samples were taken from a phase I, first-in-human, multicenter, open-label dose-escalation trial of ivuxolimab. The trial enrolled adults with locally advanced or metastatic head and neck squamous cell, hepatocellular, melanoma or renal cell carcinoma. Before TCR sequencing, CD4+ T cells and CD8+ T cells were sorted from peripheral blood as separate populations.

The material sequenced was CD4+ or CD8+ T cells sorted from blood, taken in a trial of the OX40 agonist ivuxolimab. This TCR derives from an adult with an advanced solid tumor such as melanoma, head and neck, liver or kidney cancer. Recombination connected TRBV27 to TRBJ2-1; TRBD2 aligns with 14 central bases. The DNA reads TGTGCCAGCAGCCGACTAGCGGGAGGGACCTACAATGAGCAGTTCTTC. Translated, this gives CASSRLAGGTYNEQFF.